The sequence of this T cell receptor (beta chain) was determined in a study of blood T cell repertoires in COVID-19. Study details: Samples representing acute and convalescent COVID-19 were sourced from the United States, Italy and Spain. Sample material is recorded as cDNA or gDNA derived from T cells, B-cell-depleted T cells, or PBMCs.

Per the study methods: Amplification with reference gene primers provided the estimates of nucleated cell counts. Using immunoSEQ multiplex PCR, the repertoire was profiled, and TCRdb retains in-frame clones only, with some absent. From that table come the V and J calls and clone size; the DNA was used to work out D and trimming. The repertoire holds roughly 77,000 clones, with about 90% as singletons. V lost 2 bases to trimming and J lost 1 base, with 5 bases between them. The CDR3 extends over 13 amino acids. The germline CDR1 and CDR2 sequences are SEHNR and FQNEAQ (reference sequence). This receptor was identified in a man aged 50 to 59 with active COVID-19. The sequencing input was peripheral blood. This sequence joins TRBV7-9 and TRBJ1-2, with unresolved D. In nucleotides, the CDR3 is TGTGCCAGCAGCTTAACAGATAACTATGGCTACACCTTC. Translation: CASSLTDNYGYTF.